One and the same sample provided the 21 T cell receptor beta chains below, sequenced in a study of neurological immune-mediated disorders. TCRdb reprocessed the 5' RACE reads with MiXCR, giving one entry per CDR3 protein. The repertoire consists of 65,000 to 85,000 distinct CDR3 sequences, with 5.8% occurring once and the leading ten covering 6.5% to 9.5%. Stated time point: longitudinal time-point 2. Sequencing was performed on PBMCs. These TCRs come from a woman aged 55-69 years with multiple sclerosis.

This clonotype was detected many times. The rearrangement joins TRBV5-1 to TRBJ2-5; D may be TRBD1 (6 bases). The V gene's germline CDR1 is SGHRS and CDR2 YFSETQ. Trimming pared 3 bases from V and 4 bases from J, leaving 10 bases between. The CDR3 runs to 13 residues. The CDR3 sequence: CASSSGDRETQYF. The CDR3 coding sequence is TGCGCCAGCAGCTCAGGGGATCGAGAGACCCAGTACTTC.

This clonotype was seen at least ten times. The genes are TRBV20-1 and TRBJ2-2; D call uncertain. The germline CDR1 and CDR2 sequences are DFQATT and SNEGSKA (reference sequence). Between the trimmed V and J ends, which lost 4 bases and 2 bases, there was a span of 14 bases. This CDR3 is 15 amino acids long. For the CDR3, the DNA is TGCAGTGCTACAGGACCCGTTAAAAACACCGGGGAGCTGTTTTTT. Its translation: CSATGPVKNTGELFF.

There are many counts of this clonotype. This chain uses TRBV6-6 with TRBJ2-7, with D tentatively TRBD1 (6 bases). This CDR3 is built from 15 residues. The ends were cut back, 0 bases at V and 5 bases at J, with 14 bases in the middle. Germline CDR1 MNHNY, CDR2 SVGAGI (reference sequence). CDR3 sequence: CASSYSGAGSDEQYF. CDR3 sequence (DNA): TGTGCCAGCAGTTACTCGGGGGCAGGGTCCGACGAGCAGTACTTC.

V usage is TRBV12-3 or TRBV12-4 and J usage is TRBJ1-1; no definite D call. The CDR3 loop spans 16 amino acids. V dropped 5 bases and J dropped 6 bases, with 22 bases sitting between them. The CDR3, as DNA: TGTGCCAGCAGTGCTAAGGCCGGGAAGAAGTCCCCTGAAGCTTTCTTT. The encoded protein is CASSAKAGKKSPEAFF.

This clonotype was seen ten or more times. The CDR3 region is CASSLEVGREQYF. CDR3 nucleotides: TGTGCCAGCAGCTTAGAGGTAGGCCGCGAGCAGTACTTC. The chain couples TRBV7-2 to TRBJ2-7, with D unresolved. The CDR3 runs to 13 residues. The germline V and J ends were trimmed by 1 base and 6 bases, with 10 bases remaining between them. Germline V gene sequence: CDR1 SGHTA, CDR2 FQGNSA.

This clonotype has ten or more counts. The chain has TRBV20-1 and TRBJ1-4; TRBD1 agrees at 7 bases. CDR1 DFQATT and CDR2 SNEGSKA come from the germline V gene (reference sequence). CDR3 length equals 14 residues. The junction had 4 bases not matched to a gene; V was cut back by 0 bases and J by 6 bases. CDR3 amino acids: CSARDIRGYEKLFF. In nucleotides, the CDR3 is TGCAGTGCTAGAGATATCAGGGGGTATGAAAAACTGTTTTTT.

This clonotype was observed many times. DNA of the CDR3: TGCGCCAGCAGTGTCGGGGGGCCGAACACCGGGGAGCTGTTTTTT. Translated: CASSVGGPNTGELFF. The genes are TRBV10-1 and TRBJ2-2, with D possibly matching TRBD2 (7 bases). The V end was cut by 4 bases, the J end by 0 bases, with 9 bases between. Germline V gene sequence: CDR1 WNHNN, CDR2 SYGVQD (reference sequence). The CDR3 extends over 15 amino acids.

This clonotype occurred a few times. CDR3 sequence reads: CASSRQGQGAAYEQYF. The DNA for the CDR3 is TGTGCCAGCAGTAGACAGGGACAGGGGGCCGCCTACGAGCAGTACTTC. This chain joins TRBV6-1 and TRBJ2-7, with TRBD1 identical over 12 bases. The V gene end was trimmed by 5 bases and the J gene end by 2 bases; junction bases not matched to a gene: 7. This CDR3 has 16 amino acids. CDR1 is MNHNS, CDR2 SASEGT, per germline.

With regard to this clonotype: This sequence may be a read error, since a much larger clone differs from it by one base. This chain links TRBV12-3 or TRBV12-4 with TRBJ1-4, with 7 bases aligning to TRBD1. The CDR3 loop spans 14 amino acids. V dropped 8 bases and J dropped 5; count of bases not matched to a gene: 8. CDR3 in amino acids: CASGFDRVNEKLFF. The CDR3 coding sequence is TGTGCCAGCGGATTTGACAGGGTGAATGAAAAACTGTTTTTT.

This clonotype came up many times. This rearrangement joins TRBV28 to TRBJ2-7, with unresolved D. Germline lookup yields CDR1 MDHEN and CDR2 SYDVKM. The CDR3 length is 16 residues. V lost 3 bases, J lost 2 bases, and 17 bases lay in between. This chain's CDR3 is CASSFLLAALTYEQYF. The DNA of the CDR3 is TGTGCCAGCAGTTTCCTCTTGGCAGCGCTCACCTACGAGCAGTACTTC.

This clonotype was counted ten times or more. The V and J genes are TRBV3-1 and TRBJ2-7; 10 nucleotides match TRBD1. Germline loops: CDR1 LGHDT, CDR2 YNNKEL (reference sequence). The ends lost 1 base at V and 6 bases at J; junction bases unmatched: 6. This CDR3 is 15 amino acids long. The CDR3 DNA reads as TGTGCCAGCAGCCAAGTGGGACAGGGGTCGGGCGAGCAGTACTTC. Translation: CASSQVGQGSGEQYF.

This clonotype was found a few times. CDR3 sequence: CASSPVHSFYEQYF. Here the CDR3 DNA reads TGCGCCAGCAGCCCAGTGCACAGCTTCTACGAGCAGTACTTC. This rearrangement joins TRBV5-1 to TRBJ2-7; D not certain. Trimming cost V 4 bases and J 3 bases, with 14 bases left between them. The CDR3 contains 14 residues. Germline assignment: CDR1 SGHRS and CDR2 YFSETQ.

This clonotype has ten or more counts. This rearrangement joins TRBV5-1 to TRBJ2-3; D might be TRBD1 (6 bases). This CDR3 region has 16 residues. Germline V gives CDR1 SGHRS, CDR2 YFSETQ. Trimming removed 5 bases from V and 0 bases from J, with 16 bases in between. The CDR3 reads CASRINLDRSTDTQYF. The CDR3 DNA is TGCGCCAGCAGGATAAATTTAGACAGGAGCACAGATACGCAGTATTTT.

This clonotype was seen many times. V and J are TRBV7-2 and TRBJ1-1; perhaps TRBD1 as D (6 bases). V was cut by 4 bases and J by 10 bases, with 16 bases left in between. The CDR3 runs 13 residues. Germline V gene lookup returns CDR1 SGHTA and CDR2 FQGNSA. The CDR3 protein is CASSSRTASVAFF. As DNA, the CDR3 is TGTGCCAGCAGCTCGAGGACAGCCTCAGTAGCTTTCTTT.

This clonotype was counted many times. The rearrangement links TRBV20-1 to TRBJ2-7, with 8 bases matching TRBD2. Trimming took 3 bases from V and 7 from J; bases not matched to a gene: 11. The CDR3 contains 14 residues. The V gene's germline CDR1 is DFQATT and CDR2 SNEGSKA (reference sequence). The CDR3 DNA reads as TGCAGTGCTAGGACCGGGGGGGCTGTTGGGGAGCAGTACTTC. This gives the protein CSARTGGAVGEQYF.

This clonotype was found many times. This chain uses TRBV15 with TRBJ2-6; D uncertain. Germline assignment: CDR1 LNHNV and CDR2 YYDKDF (reference sequence). Trimming removed 3 bases at V and 0 bases at J, with 3 bases between. CDR3 length: 14 residues. CDR3 nucleotide sequence: TGTGCCACCAGCAGGAGCTCTGGGGCCAACGTCCTGACTTTC. Residues: CATSRSSGANVLTF.

This clonotype showed up many times. CDR3 region: CASSLNEGNSPLHF. CDR3 sequence (DNA): TGTGCCAGCAGTTTAAACGAGGGTAATTCACCCCTCCACTTT. The chain couples TRBV12-3 or TRBV12-4 to TRBJ1-6; D not resolved. Trimming pared 2 bases from V and 6 bases from J, leaving 8 bases between. This CDR3 has 14 residues.

The chain is built from TRBV25-1 and TRBJ2-6; D is ambiguous. From germline, CDR1 is MGHDK and CDR2 SYGVNS. Trimming left V 8 bases short and J 8 bases short, with 16 bases between. The CDR3 length is 14 residues. The CDR3 DNA is TGTGCCAGCTCGCCGGGTAGTGGTTCCAACGTCCTGACTTTC. Its protein product is CASSPGSGSNVLTF.

Ten or more counts support this clonotype. The chain joins TRBV28 to TRBJ1-5; D is unclear. V was trimmed by 6 bases and J by 0 bases, leaving 9 bases between them. CDR3 length: 14 residues. The germline gives CDR1 MDHEN, CDR2 SYDVKM. In DNA, the CDR3 is TGTGCCAGCAGCGCCGGCCATAGCAATCAGCCCCAGCATTTT. It yields the protein CASSAGHSNQPQHF.

This clonotype was recorded at least ten times. This chain links TRBV6-5 with TRBJ2-1; possible D gene TRBD2, 5 bases. There are 11 residues in the CDR3. CDR1 and CDR2 (germline): MNHEY, SVGAGI. The V gene lost 7 bases and the J gene lost 7 bases, with 8 bases spanning the gap. CDR3 nucleotide sequence: TGTGCCAGCACTGAGGGAAATGAGCAGTTCTTC. Amino acids: CASTEGNEQFF.

This clonotype showed up many times. This chain connects TRBV7-6 to TRBJ2-7; tentative D call: TRBD1 (5 bases). CDR3 size: 15 residues. The V end was cut by 7 bases, the J end by 0 bases, with 16 bases between. The germline V gene has CDR1 SGHVS and CDR2 FNYEAQ. CDR3 nucleotide sequence: TGTGCCAGCACCAGGGCCCCAGGATTCTCCTACGAGCAGTACTTC. It specifies CASTRAPGFSYEQYF. Complete variable domain (other parts from reference TRBV7-6 and TRBJ2-7): GAGVSQSPRYKVTKRGQDVALRCDPISGHVSLYWYRQALGQGPEFLTYFNYEAQQDKSGLPNDRFSAERPEGSISTLTIQRTEQRDSAMYRCASTRAPGFSYEQYFGPGTRLTVT.